The sequence of this T cell receptor beta chain was determined in a study of OX40 agonist ivuxolimab in advanced cancers. The wider study: Among those enrolled, mean age was about 60 years (range roughly 23 to 90) and roughly 84% were male.

As for this clone: The antigen remains unidentified.

Whole-study findings and limits: In the expanded peripheral T cells, antigen specificity was never determined.

Profiled with immunoSEQ multiplex PCR; TCRdb holds only in-frame clones, not every one. The table shows 25,000 to 40,000 clones, with over 80% occurring only once. The CDR3 loop spans 16 amino acids. Trimming cost V 1 base and J 4 bases; bases outside gene matches: 6. The germline V gene encodes CDR1 MGHRA and CDR2 YSYEKL. The source of this sequence is an adult with an advanced solid tumor such as melanoma, head and neck, liver or kidney cancer. This chain uses TRBV4-1 with TRBJ2-3; 9 bases line up with TRBD1. The sequencing here drew on CD4+ or CD8+ T cells sorted from blood, taken in a trial of the OX40 agonist ivuxolimab. CDR3 nucleotide sequence: TGCGCCAGCAGCCAAGCCGGGACAGGGAACGCAGATACGCAGTATTTT. This translates into CASSQAGTGNADTQYF.